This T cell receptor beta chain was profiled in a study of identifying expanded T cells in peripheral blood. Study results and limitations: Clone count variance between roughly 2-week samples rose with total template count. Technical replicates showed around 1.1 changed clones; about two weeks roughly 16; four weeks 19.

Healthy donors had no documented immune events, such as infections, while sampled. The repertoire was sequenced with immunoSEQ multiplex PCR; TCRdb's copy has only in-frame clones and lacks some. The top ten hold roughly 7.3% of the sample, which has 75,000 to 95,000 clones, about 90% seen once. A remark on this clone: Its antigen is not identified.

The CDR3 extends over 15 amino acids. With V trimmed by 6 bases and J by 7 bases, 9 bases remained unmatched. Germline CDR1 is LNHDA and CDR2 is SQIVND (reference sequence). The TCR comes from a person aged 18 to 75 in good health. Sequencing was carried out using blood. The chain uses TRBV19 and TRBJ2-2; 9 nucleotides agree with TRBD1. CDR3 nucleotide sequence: TGTGCCAGTAGAAAAGGAGACAGGGGGATCGGGGAGCTGTTTTTT. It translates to CASRKGDRGIGELFF.